This T cell receptor beta chain was documented in a study of cytomegalovirus exposure and HLA in healthy donors. Study overall: Per a later analysis, the approximately 620 first-cohort and 120 or so validation repertoires shared one platform. Whole-study findings and limits: A few of the chains that were CMV-associated were confirmed in vitro to be specific for CMV antigens. The authors enumerated 150 to 200 TCR beta chains as linked to cytomegalovirus. A classifier reportedly called cytomegalovirus status with high sensitivity and specificity.

Generated by immunoSEQ multiplex PCR, the TCRdb table keeps only in-frame clones and is missing some. The sample has around 150,000 clones, approximately 91% seen once. About this clone itself: Its target is unknown.

Germline V lookup: CDR1 SNHLY, CDR2 FYNNEI. With 5 bases clipped from V and 3 bases from J, the junction kept 5 bases outside the gene matches. This CDR3 is built from 15 residues. The sequence was obtained from a man aged 18 to 30 in good health and CMV-seronegative. Sequenced sample: PBMCs. V and J are TRBV2 and TRBJ1-5; 9 positions agree with TRBD1. In nucleotides, the CDR3 is TGTGCCAGCAGTCGAGGGACAGGGTTCAATCAGCCCCAGCATTTT. Amino acids: CASSRGTGFNQPQHF.